The 30 T cell receptor beta chains given below trace back to one sample, sequenced in a study of tumor-infiltrating lymphocytes in oesophageal squamous cell carcinoma. TCRdb reprocessed the PCR reads via MiXCR and lists one record per CDR3 protein. The sample contains more than 15,000 distinct CDR3 sequences, about 46% of which appear only once. The source material was normal esophageal tissue next to the tumor. The source of these receptors is a female donor with esophageal squamous cell carcinoma.

The chain is built from TRBV7-2 and TRBJ1-2, with 11 bases identical to TRBD1. The CDR3 runs to 14 residues. V lost 1 base and J lost 8; bases outside the gene matches: 3. The germline gives CDR1 SGHTA, CDR2 FQGNSA. CDR3 region: CASSLVGTGGGYTF. The CDR3 nucleotides read TGTGCCAGCAGCTTAGTCGGGACAGGGGGAGGCTACACCTTC.

This clonotype has more than one count but fewer than ten. The chain links TRBV4-2 to TRBJ2-5; TRBD2 is a possible D gene (6 bases). The CDR3 spans 15 residues. Deletions cut 4 bases from V and 2 bases from J, with 14 bases between. CDR1 LGHNA and CDR2 YNFKEQ come from the germline V gene. The CDR3: CASSLTPGAQETQYF. For the CDR3, the DNA is TGTGCCAGCAGCCTCACGCCGGGAGCTCAAGAGACCCAGTACTTC.

Of note for this clonotype: A read error may be the cause here, since a much bigger clone is one base away. The J gene is TRBJ2-7, the V gene TRBV4-1; D remains unclear. Germline V gene lookup returns CDR1 MGHRA and CDR2 YSYEKL. V dropped 1 base and J dropped 7 bases, with 8 bases sitting between them. This CDR3 is 12 amino acids long. The CDR3 coding sequence is TGCGCCAGCAGCCAAGCTGGGGTTGAGCAGTACTTC. This gives the protein CASSQAGVEQYF.

The rearrangement links TRBV7-9 to TRBJ2-3; TRBD1 is a possible D gene (6 bases). The CDR3 sequence is 15 residues long. Germline V gives CDR1 SEHNR, CDR2 FQNEAQ (reference sequence). Trimming cost V 4 bases and J 0 bases, with 11 bases left between them. In DNA, the CDR3 is TGTGCCAGCAGCTCCCACGGACAGAGCACAGATACGCAGTATTTT. It translates to CASSSHGQSTDTQYF.

Only a few counts were recorded for this clonotype. The chain uses TRBV7-6 and TRBJ2-3; 14 bases fit TRBD2. Germline V gives CDR1 SGHVS, CDR2 FNYEAQ. The CDR3 length is 18 residues. V dropped 4 bases and J dropped 5; count of bases not matched to a gene: 11. Written as DNA, the CDR3 is TGTGCCAGCAGCTCAACGTCGACTAGCGGGGGGGTTATAGATACGCAGTATTTT. Its protein is CASSSTSTSGGVIDTQYF.

In its sample, this clonotype was seen many times. The chain combines TRBV24-1 with TRBJ2-7; the D is unclear. The germline V gene has CDR1 KGHDR and CDR2 SFDVKD. The germline V and J ends were trimmed by 3 bases and 3 bases, with 2 bases remaining between them. The CDR3 extends over 11 amino acids. The chain's CDR3 is CATSDIYEQYF. Written as DNA, the CDR3 is TGTGCCACCAGTGATATCTACGAGCAGTACTTC.

This chain uses TRBV6-2 or TRBV6-3 with TRBJ2-4; D not certain. The germline V gene encodes CDR1 MNHEY and CDR2 SVGEGT. This CDR3 contains 12 residues. V dropped 7 bases and J dropped 13 bases, with 17 bases sitting between them. The CDR3 protein is CASISVYNEQYF. CDR3 in DNA: TGTGCCAGCATCTCGGTTTACAATGAGCAGTACTTC.

Concerning this clonotype itself: A read error is likely, as this CDR3 ends without the conserved phenylalanine or tryptophan. The DNA is omitted, as the CDR3 cannot be located on it reliably, and the CDR3 follows TCRdb's listing. J is TRBJ2-7 and V is TRBV11-2; the table's D gene call, TRBD1, was not cross checked with the DNA. The CDR3 sequence runs 16 residues, both termini included. Per the germline V gene, CDR1 is SGHAT and CDR2 is FQNNGV. CDR3 region: CASSGQGPNYGYTFGS.

This clonotype appeared once. The chain joins TRBV7-2 to TRBJ2-5; 11 bases agree with TRBD2. The end of the DNA fits TRBJ2-1 better, so the J call may be wrong. The CDR3 spans 16 residues. CDR1 is SGHTA, CDR2 FQGNSA, per germline. CDR3 nucleotides: TGTGCCAGCAGCCAAGGGACTAGCGGAACGTACAATGAGCAGTTCTTC. This sequence encodes CASSQGTSGTYNEQFF.

To note about this clonotype: No DNA is shown, since the ends of the CDR3 on it are uncertain; the CDR3 is the one TCRdb lists. V and J are TRBV7-5 and TRBJ1-2. TRBV7-5 is tagged as a pseudogene. The CDR3 is made up of 15 amino acids, end residues included. This CDR3 is CISVPAAYRAYGYTF.

Remarks on this clonotype: This CDR3 is missing its conserved last phenylalanine or tryptophan, likely due to a read error. No DNA is shown, since the ends of the CDR3 on it are uncertain; the CDR3 is the one TCRdb lists. The chain is built from TRBV7-9 and TRBJ2-5. With termini counted, the CDR3 has 15 amino acids. The germline V gene has CDR1 SEHNR and CDR2 FQNEAQ (reference sequence). CDR3 residues: CASSPRAQETQYFGA.

V is TRBV7-8 and J is TRBJ2-1; D is ambiguous. The DNA end is a closer match to TRBJ1-2, so the J assignment may be wrong. In germline, CDR1 is SGHVS, CDR2 FQNEAQ. CDR3 length: 13 amino acids. CDR3 sequence: CASSLVSLYGYTF. The CDR3 DNA follows: TGTGCCAGCAGCTTAGTCAGCCTCTATGGCTACACCTTC.

This clonotype occurred a few times. This CDR3 fails to terminate in the conserved phenylalanine or tryptophan, so it likely reflects a read error. The limits of the CDR3 on the DNA are not certain, so only TCRdb's listed CDR3 is given. The rearrangement uses TRBV7-2 and TRBJ2-1; no DNA check was done on the table's D call, TRBD1. The CDR3 numbers 18 amino acids, ends counted. The germline V gene encodes CDR1 SGHTA and CDR2 FQGNSA. The CDR3 region is CASSLGGGQGGYGYTFGS.

This clonotype appeared many times. The rearrangement links TRBV6-1 to TRBJ2-5, with D uncertain. With 7 bases removed from V and 5 bases from J, the gap between germline ends came to 11 bases. The CDR3 covers 12 residues. Germline-derived CDR1 and CDR2 are MNHNS and SASEGT. The CDR3 protein is CASKDAGETQYF. In DNA form, the CDR3 reads TGTGCCAGCAAAGACGCTGGGGAGACCCAGTACTTC.

This clonotype was recorded at least ten times. This sequence joins TRBV11-3 and TRBJ2-3, with TRBD1 as a possible D gene (6 bases). With 3 bases removed from V and 5 bases from J, the gap between germline ends came to 9 bases. The CDR3 is 13 amino acids. Per germline, CDR1 SGHNT and CDR2 YENEEA. CDR3 protein: CASSFPGEDTQYF. CDR3 bases: TGTGCCAGCAGCTTCCCAGGGGAAGATACGCAGTATTTT.

Within the sample, this clonotype is medium-sized (0.01 to 0.1%). V gene TRBV7-9 combines with J gene TRBJ2-3, with 8 bases matching TRBD2. CDR1 is SEHNR, CDR2 FQNEAQ, per germline (reference sequence). The CDR3 sequence is 16 residues long. V lost 1 base to trimming and J lost 0 bases; unmatched junction nucleotides: 3. DNA for the CDR3: TGTGCCAGCAGCTTAGGCGCGGGGGGAAGCACAGATACGCAGTATTTT. It codes for CASSLGAGGSTDTQYF.

The gene calls are TRBV6-6 and TRBJ2-3; D is possibly TRBD2 (5 bases). Trimming removed 7 bases from V and 3 bases from J, with 14 bases in between. The length of the CDR3 is 14 residues. Germline V gene data show CDR1 as MNHNY and CDR2 as SVGAGI (reference sequence). CDR3 sequence reads: CASTAGTGTDTQYF. CDR3 in DNA: TGTGCCAGCACCGCAGGTACGGGAACAGATACGCAGTATTTT.

This clonotype was observed at least ten times. With a much larger clone just one base away, this may be a read error. The chain joins TRBV6-1 to TRBJ2-5; TRBD1 might be the D (5 bases). Trimming cost V 8 bases and J 11 bases, with 18 bases left between them. The CDR3 length is 12 residues. Germline V gives CDR1 MNHNS, CDR2 SASEGT. The chain's CDR3 is CASALQDLEQYF. CDR3 bases: TGTGCCAGCGCCCTACAGGATCTTGAGCAGTACTTC.

This clonotype was seen ten or more times. V usage is TRBV4-2 and J usage is TRBJ2-1, with 8 bases matching TRBD1. Germline V lookup: CDR1 LGHNA, CDR2 YNFKEQ. The CDR3 loop spans 16 amino acids. V lost 0 bases to trimming and J lost 7 bases; unmatched junction nucleotides: 8. In nucleotides, the CDR3 is TGTGCCAGCAGCCAAGAGGGGCAGGGGGCGATGAATGAGCAGTTCTTC. This codes for CASSQEGQGAMNEQFF.

DNA for the CDR3: TGTGCCAGTAGTAGGAGGACCGGGACAGGGACCGGGGAGCTGTTTTTT. Translating gives CASSRRTGTGTGELFF. The chain joins TRBV19 to TRBJ2-2; 9 bases agree with TRBD1. Unmatched junction bases numbered 8, after V lost 4 bases and J lost 5 bases. Germline CDR1 is LNHDA and CDR2 is SQIVND (reference sequence). The CDR3 sequence is 16 residues long.

This clonotype was seen ten or more times. The rearrangement joins TRBV19 to TRBJ1-5; TRBD1 matches at 8 bases. The CDR3 totals 17 residues. CDR1 and CDR2 (germline): LNHDA, SQIVND (reference sequence). With 1 base clipped from V and 0 bases from J, the junction kept 5 bases outside the gene matches. CDR3 loop: CASSIGTGHHSNQPQHF. CDR3 DNA: TGTGCCAGTAGTATAGGGACAGGGCACCATAGCAATCAGCCCCAGCATTTT.

This clonotype was recorded many times. This rearrangement joins TRBV11-2 to TRBJ1-3, with 7 positions matching TRBD1. The CDR3 extends over 15 amino acids. Germline values: CDR1 SGHAT, CDR2 FQNNGV. The ends lost 5 bases at V and 4 bases at J; junction bases unmatched: 8. CDR3 sequence: CASSPGGVGGNTIYF. The CDR3, as DNA: TGTGCCAGCAGCCCAGGGGGTGTCGGGGGAAACACCATATATTTT. The full variable domain, rest sourced from reference TRBV11-2 and TRBJ1-3, is EAGVAQSPRYKIIEKRQSVAFWCNPISGHATLYWYQQILGQGPKLLIQFQNNGVVDDSQLPKDRFSAERLKGVDSTLKIQPAKLEDSAVYLCASSPGGVGGNTIYFGEGSWLTVV.

This clonotype was observed many times. The chain employs TRBV12-3 or TRBV12-4 and TRBJ2-1; D might be TRBD1 or TRBD2, each matching 5 bases. Deletions cut 7 bases from V and 5 bases from J, with 15 bases between. This CDR3 has 14 amino acids. The chain's CDR3 is CASNIGRGDNEQFF. The CDR3 DNA reads as TGTGCCAGCAATATAGGACGAGGGGACAATGAGCAGTTCTTC.

The sample holds a few counts of this clonotype. This chain connects TRBV7-2 to TRBJ1-1; the D gene is possibly TRBD1 (5 bases). V lost 5 bases and J 4 bases, leaving 8 bases between the germline ends. The CDR3 covers 12 residues. Germline V gene sequence: CDR1 SGHTA, CDR2 FQGNSA. CDR3 nucleotides: TGTGCCAGCAGCGAGGGGCTCACTGAAGCTTTCTTT. Translation: CASSEGLTEAFF.

This sequence joins TRBV28 and TRBJ2-1, with 7 bases fitting TRBD1. Germline loops: CDR1 MDHEN, CDR2 SYDVKM. The CDR3 is 15 amino acids. J was trimmed by 0 bases and V by 6 bases; bases with no gene match: 5. The CDR3 sequence is CASRGQRTSYNEQFF. The DNA of the CDR3 is TGTGCCAGCAGGGGACAGCGGACCTCCTACAATGAGCAGTTCTTC. Full variable domain (rest looked up from reference TRBV28 and TRBJ2-1): DVKVTQSSRYLVKRTGEKVFLECVQDMDHENMFWYRQDPGLGLRLIYFSYDVKMKEKGDIPEGYSVSREKKERFSLILESASTNQTSMYLCASRGQRTSYNEQFFGPGTRLTVL.

J is TRBJ1-2 and V is TRBV27, with 7 bases fitting TRBD1. The J call may be incorrect, as the DNA end agrees better with TRBJ2-7. Germline loops: CDR1 MNHEY, CDR2 SMNVEV (reference sequence). This CDR3 spans 14 amino acids. The CDR3 here is CASSTGTAHYEQYF. CDR3 DNA sequence: TGTGCCAGCAGTACCGGGACAGCCCATTACGAGCAGTACTTC.

This clonotype appeared many times. The chain joins TRBV10-3 to TRBJ2-1, with TRBD2 matching over 7 bases. Judging by the DNA end, TRBJ2-7 fits better; the J call may be wrong. The CDR3 runs 15 residues. From germline, CDR1 is ENHRY and CDR2 SYGVKD. CDR3 loop: CAISQGGRIFDEQYF. The CDR3 DNA reads TGTGCCATCAGTCAGGGAGGGAGGATATTCGACGAGCAGTACTTC.

This clonotype appeared once. The chain combines TRBV7-9 with TRBJ2-5; D may be TRBD1 (6 bases). The J call may be faulty, since TRBJ2-7 better matches the DNA end. Germline CDR1 and CDR2: SEHNR and FQNEAQ (reference sequence). The CDR3 totals 15 residues. Written as DNA, the CDR3 is TGTGCCAGCAGCGGCGAAGGGGGTAGTAACTACGAGCAGTACTTC. Translated, it gives CASSGEGGSNYEQYF.

A note on this clonotype: A much larger clone is a single base away; this may be a read error. This chain connects TRBV28 to TRBJ2-5, with 8 bases fitting TRBD1. The germline gives CDR1 MDHEN, CDR2 SYDVKM. The ends lost 10 bases at V and 11 bases at J; junction bases unmatched: 15. CDR3 length: 13 residues. Here the CDR3 DNA reads TGTGCCACCGTGGGGCAGGGGGCAGCTGAGCAGTACTTC. It codes for CATVGQGAAEQYF.

Regarding this clonotype: A junction end diverges from the germline sequence, so it may reflect a read error. This chain uses TRBV7-6 with TRBJ2-1; D perhaps matches TRBD1 (5 bases). Germline V gene lookup returns CDR1 SGHVS and CDR2 FNYEAQ. The CDR3 has 15 amino acids. The CDR3 DNA follows: TGTGCCAGCAGCCCTCTCCAGGGTCGAGATTCACCCCTCCACTTC. Residues: CASSPLQGRDSPLHF.